This T cell receptor beta chain is from a study of ipilimumab plus nivolumab after autologous stem cell transplantation. The CDR3 totals 15 residues. The J segment lost 6 bases and the V segment lost 3 bases, leaving 9 bases of the junction unmatched. Germline CDR1 and CDR2: LNHDA and SQIVND (reference sequence). This clone turned up a few times. Clones were sequenced by immunoSEQ multiplex PCR, and TCRdb holds only the in-frame ones, with some missing. The sample lists some 9,300 clones, 60% to 75% occurring once. Patients received nivolumab 3 mg/kg at weeks 1, 4, 7, 10, then fortnightly to week 26. The TCR sequence derives from a female donor with multiple myeloma. The input for sequencing was PBMCs, taken in a trial of ipilimumab plus nivolumab as post-transplant consolidation. J is TRBJ1-1 and V is TRBV19, with 8 bases lining up with TRBD1. The CDR3 DNA sequence: TGTGCCAGTAGTATGGCAGACAGGGGTTATTCTGAAGCTTTCTTT. This gives the protein CASSMADRGYSEAFF.